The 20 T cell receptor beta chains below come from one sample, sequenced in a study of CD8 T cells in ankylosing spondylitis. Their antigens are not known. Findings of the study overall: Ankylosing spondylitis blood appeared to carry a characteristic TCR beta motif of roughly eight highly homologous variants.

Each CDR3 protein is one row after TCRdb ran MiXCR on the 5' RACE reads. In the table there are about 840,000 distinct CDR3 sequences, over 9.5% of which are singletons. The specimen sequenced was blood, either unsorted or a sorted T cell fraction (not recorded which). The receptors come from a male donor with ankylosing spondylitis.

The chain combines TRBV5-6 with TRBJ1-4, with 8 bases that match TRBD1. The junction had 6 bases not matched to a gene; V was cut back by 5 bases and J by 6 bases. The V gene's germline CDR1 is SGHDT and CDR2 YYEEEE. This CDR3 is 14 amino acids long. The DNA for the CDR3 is TGTGCCAGCAGGGACACAGGGGGAGATGAAAAACTGTTTTTT. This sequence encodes CASRDTGGDEKLFF.

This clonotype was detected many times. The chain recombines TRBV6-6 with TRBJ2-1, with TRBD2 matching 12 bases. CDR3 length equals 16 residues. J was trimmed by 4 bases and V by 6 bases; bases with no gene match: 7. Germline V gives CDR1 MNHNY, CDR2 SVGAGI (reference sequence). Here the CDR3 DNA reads TGTGCCAGCAGATCCTCTAGCGGGGGGGGATACAATGAGCAGTTCTTC. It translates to CASRSSSGGGYNEQFF.

CDR3 DNA: TGTGCCAGCAGTTTGGGTTGGAGTTTGGACAGGGGGCGCCCCACAGATACGCAGTATTTT. It encodes CASSLGWSLDRGRPTDTQYF. V gene TRBV28 combines with J gene TRBJ2-3; 11 bases fit TRBD1. The CDR3 runs to 20 residues. With 3 bases clipped from V and 2 bases from J, the junction kept 16 bases outside the gene matches. CDR1 is MDHEN, CDR2 SYDVKM, per germline.

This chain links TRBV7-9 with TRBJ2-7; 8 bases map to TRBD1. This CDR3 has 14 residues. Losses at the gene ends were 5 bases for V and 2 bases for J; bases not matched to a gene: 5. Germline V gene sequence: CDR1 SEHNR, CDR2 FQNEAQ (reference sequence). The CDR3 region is CASSMDRVPYEQYF. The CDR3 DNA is TGTGCCAGCAGCATGGACAGGGTGCCCTACGAGCAGTACTTC.

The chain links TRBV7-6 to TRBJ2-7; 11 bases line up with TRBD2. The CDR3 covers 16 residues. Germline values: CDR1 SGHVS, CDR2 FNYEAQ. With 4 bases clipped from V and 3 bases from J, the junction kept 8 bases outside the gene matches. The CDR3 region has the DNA TGTGCCAGCAGCTCGCCACAGACTAGCGGGAACTACGAGCAGTACTTC. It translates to CASSSPQTSGNYEQYF.

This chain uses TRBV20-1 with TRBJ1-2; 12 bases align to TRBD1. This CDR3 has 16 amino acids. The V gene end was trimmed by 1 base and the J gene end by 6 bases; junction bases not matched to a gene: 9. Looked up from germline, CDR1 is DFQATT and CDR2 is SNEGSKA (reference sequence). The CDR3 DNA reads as TGCAGTGCTAGAGCCACCGGGACAGGGGGCGGTCATGGCTACACCTTC. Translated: CSARATGTGGGHGYTF.

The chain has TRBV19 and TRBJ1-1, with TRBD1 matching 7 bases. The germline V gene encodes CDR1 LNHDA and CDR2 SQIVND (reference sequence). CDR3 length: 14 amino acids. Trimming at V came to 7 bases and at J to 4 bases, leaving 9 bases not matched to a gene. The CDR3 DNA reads TGTGCCAGTACCCAGGGGGGCGGGGGCACTGAAGCTTTCTTT. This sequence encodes CASTQGGGGTEAFF. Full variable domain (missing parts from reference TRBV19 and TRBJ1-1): DGGITQSPKYLFRKEGQNVTLSCEQNLNHDAMYWYRQDPGQGLRLIYYSQIVNDFQKGDIAEGYSVSREKKESFPLTVTSAQKNPTAFYLCASTQGGGGTEAFFGQGTRLTVV.

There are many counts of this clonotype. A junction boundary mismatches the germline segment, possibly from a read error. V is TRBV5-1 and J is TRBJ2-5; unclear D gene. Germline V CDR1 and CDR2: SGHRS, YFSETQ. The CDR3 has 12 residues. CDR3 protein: CASSLVPETQYF. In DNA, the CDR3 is TGTGCCAGCAGTTTAGTGCCAGAGACCCAGTACTTC.

Here the CDR3 reads CATSRVGRSYEQYF. The CDR3 region has the DNA TGTGCCACCAGCAGAGTGGGCAGGTCCTACGAGCAGTACTTC. J is TRBJ2-7 and V is TRBV15; no firm D call. CDR1 is LNHNV, CDR2 YYDKDF, per germline (reference sequence). V was clipped by 1 base and J by 1 base, with 8 bases between them. The CDR3 sequence is 14 residues long.

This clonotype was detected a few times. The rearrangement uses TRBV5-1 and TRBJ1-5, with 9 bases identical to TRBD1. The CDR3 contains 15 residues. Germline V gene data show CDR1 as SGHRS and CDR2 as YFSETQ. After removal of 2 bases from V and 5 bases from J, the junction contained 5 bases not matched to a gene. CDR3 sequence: CASSFGTGGYQPQHF. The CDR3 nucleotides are TGCGCCAGCAGCTTCGGAACAGGGGGCTATCAGCCCCAGCATTTT.

For the CDR3, the DNA is TGTGCCAGCAGGACAGTAAGGGACTACGAGCAGTACTTC. This gives the protein CASRTVRDYEQYF. This chain uses TRBV6-6 with TRBJ2-7; a weak D match, TRBD1 (5 bases). Germline V gene sequence: CDR1 MNHNY, CDR2 SVGAGI (reference sequence). The CDR3 contains 13 residues. Trimming took 6 bases from V and 3 from J, leaving 12 bases between them.

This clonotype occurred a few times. The CDR3 reads CASSLWRGLADHNEQFF. In DNA, the CDR3 is TGCGCCAGCAGCTTGTGGCGGGGACTAGCGGATCACAATGAGCAGTTCTTC. This chain links TRBV5-1 with TRBJ2-1; 11 nucleotides match TRBD2. Germline-derived CDR1 and CDR2 are SGHRS and YFSETQ. V trimming: 1 base; J trimming: 5 bases; junction bases outside the gene matches: 8. The CDR3 totals 17 residues.

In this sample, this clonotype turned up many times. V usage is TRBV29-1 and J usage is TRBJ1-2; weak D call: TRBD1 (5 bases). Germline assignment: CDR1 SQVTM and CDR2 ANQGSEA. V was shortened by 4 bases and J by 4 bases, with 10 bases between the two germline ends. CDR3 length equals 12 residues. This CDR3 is CSVARDIYGYTF. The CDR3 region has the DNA TGCAGCGTTGCCAGGGATATCTATGGCTACACCTTC.

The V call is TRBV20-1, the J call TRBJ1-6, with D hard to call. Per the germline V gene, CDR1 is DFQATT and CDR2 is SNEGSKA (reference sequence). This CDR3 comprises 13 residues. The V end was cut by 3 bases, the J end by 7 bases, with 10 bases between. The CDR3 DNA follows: TGCAGTGCTAGTGTGGACCTCAATTCACCCCTCCACTTT. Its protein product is CSASVDLNSPLHF.

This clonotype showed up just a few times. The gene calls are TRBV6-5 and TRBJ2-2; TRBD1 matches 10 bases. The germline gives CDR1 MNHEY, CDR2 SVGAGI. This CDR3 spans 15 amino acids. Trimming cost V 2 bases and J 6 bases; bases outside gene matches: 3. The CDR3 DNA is TGTGCCAGCAGTTACAGGGACAGGGGACCCGGGGAGCTGTTTTTT. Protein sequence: CASSYRDRGPGELFF.

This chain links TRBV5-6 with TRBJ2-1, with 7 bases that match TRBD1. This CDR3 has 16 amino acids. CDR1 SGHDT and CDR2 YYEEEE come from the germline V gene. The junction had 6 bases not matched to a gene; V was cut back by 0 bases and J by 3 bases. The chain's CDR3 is CASSLVNRGRYNEQFF. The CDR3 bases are TGTGCCAGCAGCTTGGTTAACAGGGGACGCTACAATGAGCAGTTCTTC.

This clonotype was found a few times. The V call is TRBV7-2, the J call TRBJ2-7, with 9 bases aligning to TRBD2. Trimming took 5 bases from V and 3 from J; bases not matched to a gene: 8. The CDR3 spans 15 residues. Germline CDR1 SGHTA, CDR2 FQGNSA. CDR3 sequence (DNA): TGTGCCAGCAGCCCTAGCGGCGGGAGGGGCTACGAGCAGTACTTC. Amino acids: CASSPSGGRGYEQYF.

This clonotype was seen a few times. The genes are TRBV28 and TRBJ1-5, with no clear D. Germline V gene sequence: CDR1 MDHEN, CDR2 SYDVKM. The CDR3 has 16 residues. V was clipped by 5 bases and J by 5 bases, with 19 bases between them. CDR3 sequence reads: CASSPFPGVGDQPQHF. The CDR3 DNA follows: TGTGCCAGCAGTCCCTTCCCGGGCGTAGGCGATCAGCCCCAGCATTTT.

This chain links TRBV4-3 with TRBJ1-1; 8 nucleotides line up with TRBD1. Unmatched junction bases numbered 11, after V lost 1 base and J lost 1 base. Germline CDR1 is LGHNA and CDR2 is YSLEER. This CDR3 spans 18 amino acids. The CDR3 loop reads CASSQVSGAGGWNTEAFF. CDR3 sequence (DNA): TGCGCCAGCAGCCAAGTAAGTGGGGCAGGGGGCTGGAACACTGAAGCTTTCTTT.

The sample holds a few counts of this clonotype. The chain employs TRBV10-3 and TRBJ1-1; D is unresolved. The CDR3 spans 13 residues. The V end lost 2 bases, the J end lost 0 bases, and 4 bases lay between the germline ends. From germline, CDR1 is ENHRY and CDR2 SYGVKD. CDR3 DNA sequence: TGTGCCATCAGTGAGAACATGAACACTGAAGCTTTCTTT. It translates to CAISENMNTEAFF.